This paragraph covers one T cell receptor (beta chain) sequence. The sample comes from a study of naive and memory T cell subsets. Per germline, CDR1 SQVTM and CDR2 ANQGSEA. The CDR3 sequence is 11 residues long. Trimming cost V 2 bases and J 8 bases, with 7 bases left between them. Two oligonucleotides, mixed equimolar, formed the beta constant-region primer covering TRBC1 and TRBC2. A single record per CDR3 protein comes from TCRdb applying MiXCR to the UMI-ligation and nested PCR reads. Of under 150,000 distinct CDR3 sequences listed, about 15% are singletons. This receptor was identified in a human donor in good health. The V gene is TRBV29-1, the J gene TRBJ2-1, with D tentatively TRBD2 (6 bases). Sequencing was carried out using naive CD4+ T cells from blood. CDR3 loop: CSVEPGDEQFF. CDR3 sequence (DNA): TGCAGCGTTGAACCGGGGGATGAGCAGTTCTTC.